The present T cell receptor beta chain was sequenced within a study of shared clonotypes between healthy human individuals. Study details: Per-donor plates numbered three CD4 naive, three CD4 memory, two CD8 naive and one CD8 memory.

V lost 5 bases to trimming and J lost 8 bases; unmatched junction nucleotides: 17. CDR3 length equals 18 residues. Germline V gene lookup returns CDR1 SGHVS and CDR2 FQNEAQ. A note on this clone: Its matching antigen is unknown.

Only in-frame clones appear in the TCRdb table, and some are missing; sequencing was by immunoSEQ multiplex PCR. The sample has 2,500,000 or so clones, under 95% seen once. Points from the study as a whole: The researchers took only blood, and tissue repertoires probably look different. Shared clonotypes: about 5% naive CD4, roughly 4% naive CD8, about 2.4% memory CD4, 0.4% memory CD8.

Splitting the CD4+ cells yielded a CD45RA+ naive subset and a CD45RA-negative memory subset. The TCR was taken from a man aged 18-30 years in good health. Some clones in this sample may be carry-over from other donors' samples. The V gene is TRBV7-8, the J gene TRBJ1-5; 11 bases are shared with TRBD1. Sequencing used naive CD4+ T cells from PBMCs. Regarding subset: CD45RA+ positively selected. CDR3 nucleotide sequence: TGTGCCAGCAGCGCCCGACGGGGGACAGGGGGTCTGGTTGAGCCCCAGCATTTT. As protein: CASSARRGTGGLVEPQHF.